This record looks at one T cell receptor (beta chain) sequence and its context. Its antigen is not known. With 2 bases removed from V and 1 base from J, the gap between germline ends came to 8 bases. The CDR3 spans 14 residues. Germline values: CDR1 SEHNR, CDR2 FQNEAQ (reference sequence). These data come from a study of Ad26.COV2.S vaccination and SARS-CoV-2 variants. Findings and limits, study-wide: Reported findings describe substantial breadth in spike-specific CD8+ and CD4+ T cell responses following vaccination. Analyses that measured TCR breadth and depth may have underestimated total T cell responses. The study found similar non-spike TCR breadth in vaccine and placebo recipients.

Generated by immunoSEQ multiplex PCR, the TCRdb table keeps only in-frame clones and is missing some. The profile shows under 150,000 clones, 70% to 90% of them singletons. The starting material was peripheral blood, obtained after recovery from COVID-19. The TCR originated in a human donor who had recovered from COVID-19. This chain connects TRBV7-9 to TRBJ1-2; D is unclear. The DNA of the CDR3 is TGTGCCAGCAGCTTATCAGGTCTTAACTATGGCTACACCTTC. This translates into CASSLSGLNYGYTF. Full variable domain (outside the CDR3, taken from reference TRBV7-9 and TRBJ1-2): DTGVSQNPRHKITKRGQNVTFRCDPISEHNRLYWYRQTLGQGPEFLTYFQNEAQLEKSRLLSDRFSAERPKGSFSTLEIQRTEQGDSAMYLCASSLSGLNYGYTFGSGTRLTVV.